Presented here are 5 T cell receptor beta chains from one specimen sequenced in a study of blood T cell repertoires in COVID-19. The data were produced by immunoSEQ multiplex PCR, yet TCRdb's version contains in-frame clones alone and is incomplete. This sample yields about 240,000 clones, of which about 90% are seen a single time; 7.2% belongs to the top ten. The sequenced sample consisted of peripheral blood. The receptors come from a man in his fifties or sixties who had recovered from COVID-19.

This clone has more than one count but fewer than ten. This chain uses TRBV7-9 with TRBJ2-7; 9 bases line up with TRBD2. The ends lost 7 bases at V and 6 bases at J; junction bases unmatched: 13. Germline CDR1 reads SEHNR; CDR2 reads FQNEAQ (reference sequence). This CDR3 has 15 amino acids. CDR3 nucleotide sequence: TGTGCCAGCATCCCGGCTGGGACTAGCCGGTTCGAGCAGTACTTC. It codes for CASIPAGTSRFEQYF.

The rearrangement uses TRBV12-3 or TRBV12-4 and TRBJ2-7; TRBD2 is a possible D gene (6 bases). The CDR3 has 12 residues. Trimming removed 5 bases from V and 5 bases from J, with 10 bases in between. This CDR3 reads CASSPRTNEQYF. The CDR3 nucleotides are TGTGCCAGCAGTCCCCGGACTAACGAGCAGTACTTC.

This rearrangement joins TRBV19 to TRBJ1-2; 8 bases fit TRBD1. This CDR3 has 16 residues. With 4 bases clipped from V and 4 bases from J, the junction kept 11 bases outside the gene matches. Germline CDR1 reads LNHDA; CDR2 reads SQIVND (reference sequence). The CDR3 bases are TGTGCCAGTAGTACCGGGGACAGGAAACCACCCTATGGCTACACCTTC. Amino acids: CASSTGDRKPPYGYTF.

This rearrangement joins TRBV7-8 to TRBJ2-1; the match to TRBD1 covers 10 bases. From germline, CDR1 is SGHVS and CDR2 FQNEAQ. The CDR3 extends over 15 amino acids. V was clipped by 5 bases and J by 9 bases; unmatched bases: 10. The CDR3 DNA is TGTGCCAGCAGCCTGTCCCGGGACAGGGGAGGTGAGCAGTTCTTC. It yields the protein CASSLSRDRGGEQFF.

There are a few counts of this clone. The chain couples TRBV3-1 (or the pseudogene TRBV3-2) to TRBJ2-7, with TRBD2 matching over 7 bases. The V segment lost 4 bases and the J segment 13 bases; nucleotides outside the gene matches: 10. The CDR3 covers 12 residues. Per the germline V gene, CDR1 is LGHDT and CDR2 is YNNKEL (reference sequence). The CDR3 loop is CASSPNRAGVYF. DNA of the CDR3: TGTGCCAGCAGCCCCAACCGGGCGGGGGTTTACTTC.